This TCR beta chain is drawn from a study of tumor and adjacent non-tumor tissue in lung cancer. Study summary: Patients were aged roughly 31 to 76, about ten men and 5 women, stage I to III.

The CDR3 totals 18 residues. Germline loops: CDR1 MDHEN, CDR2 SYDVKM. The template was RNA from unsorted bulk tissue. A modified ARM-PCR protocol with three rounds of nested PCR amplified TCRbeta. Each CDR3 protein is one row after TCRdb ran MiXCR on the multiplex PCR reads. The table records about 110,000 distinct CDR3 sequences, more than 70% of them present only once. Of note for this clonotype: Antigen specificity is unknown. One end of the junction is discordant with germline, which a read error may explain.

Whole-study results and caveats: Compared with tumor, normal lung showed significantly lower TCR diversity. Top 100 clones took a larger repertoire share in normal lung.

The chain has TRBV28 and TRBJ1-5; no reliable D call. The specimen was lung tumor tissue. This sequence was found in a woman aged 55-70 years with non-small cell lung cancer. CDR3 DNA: TGTGCCGGCAGTTTGTTCTTCACGGCTCGGGGTTTCGATCAGCCCCAGCATTTT. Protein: CAGSLFFTARGFDQPQHF.